The clone carrying this T cell receptor beta chain was counted a single time. The antigen remains undetermined. The germline CDR1 and CDR2 sequences are LNHDA and SQIVND (reference sequence). The CDR3 is made up of 15 amino acids. The junction had 9 bases not matched to a gene; V was cut back by 6 bases and J by 4 bases. The data belong to a study of cytomegalovirus exposure and HLA in healthy donors. Study conclusions and caveats: TCR beta V- and J-gene trimming, according to a later analysis, was linked to a missense DCLRE1C variant.

It was with 60 Vbeta and 13 Jbeta primers that the PCR ran. Data came from immunoSEQ multiplex PCR; TCRdb stores just in-frame clones and leaves some out. The sample lists some 270,000 clones; 80% to 95% were seen once. The sequence was collected from a girl aged 2 to 10 in good health and CMV-seronegative. The genes are TRBV19 and TRBJ1-5; 7 bases map to TRBD1. The source material was PBMCs. The CDR3 region has the DNA TGTGCCAGTAGGCCGGAGGGGACAGAGAATCAGCCCCAGCATTTT. The encoded protein is CASRPEGTENQPQHF.